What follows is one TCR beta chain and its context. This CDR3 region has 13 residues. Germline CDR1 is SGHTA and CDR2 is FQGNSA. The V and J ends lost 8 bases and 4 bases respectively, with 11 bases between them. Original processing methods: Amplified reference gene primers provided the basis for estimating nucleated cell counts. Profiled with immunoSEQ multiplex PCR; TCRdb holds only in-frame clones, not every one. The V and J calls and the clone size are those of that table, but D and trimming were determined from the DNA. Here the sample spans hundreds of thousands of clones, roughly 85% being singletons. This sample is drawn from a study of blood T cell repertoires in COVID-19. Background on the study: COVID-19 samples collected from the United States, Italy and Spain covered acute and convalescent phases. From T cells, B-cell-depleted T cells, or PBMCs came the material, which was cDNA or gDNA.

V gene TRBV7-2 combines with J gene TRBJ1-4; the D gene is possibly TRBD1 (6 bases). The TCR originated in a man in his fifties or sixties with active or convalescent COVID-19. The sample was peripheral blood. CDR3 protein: CASRGQLNEKLFF. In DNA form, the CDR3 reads TGTGCCAGCCGCGGACAGCTTAATGAAAAACTGTTTTTT.